Presented here are 18 T cell receptor beta chains from one specimen sequenced in a study of cytomegalovirus exposure and HLA in healthy donors. Primers: 60 Vbeta forward and 13 Jbeta reverse. The method was immunoSEQ multiplex PCR; TCRdb's version includes in-frame clones alone and lacks a portion of them. Of 89,000 or so clones listed, around 80% are singletons. Sequencing used PBMCs. These receptors were obtained from a man aged 18 to 35 in good health and CMV-seropositive.

CDR3 loop: CSVDGGPLRTGELFF. In nucleotides, the CDR3 is TGCAGCGTTGACGGGGGGCCCCTTAGGACCGGGGAGCTGTTTTTT. The genes are TRBV29-1 and TRBJ2-2; possible D gene TRBD2, 7 bases. In germline, CDR1 is SQVTM, CDR2 ANQGSEA. Trimming stripped 3 bases from V and 5 bases from J, with 16 bases between. This CDR3 is built from 15 residues.

The chain uses TRBV21-1 and TRBJ2-7; the table's D call, TRBD1, has no DNA check behind it. TRBV21-1 is listed as a pseudogene. This CDR3 region has 15 residues. The CDR3 nucleotides are TGTGCCAGCAGCGGACAGGGGCTTGCCAAGAACGAGCAGTACTTC. Its translation is CASSGQGLAKNEQYF.

This clone was detected once. V usage is TRBV7-9 and J usage is TRBJ2-1, with D tentatively TRBD2 (5 bases). Germline V gene sequence: CDR1 SEHNR, CDR2 FQNEAQ (reference sequence). The CDR3 totals 15 residues. V gave up 5 bases and J gave up 8 bases, with 19 bases separating them. CDR3 loop: CASSPRDTVVDEQFF. DNA of the CDR3: TGTGCCAGCAGCCCCCGGGATACCGTGGTGGATGAGCAGTTCTTC.

This chain links TRBV27 with TRBJ2-6, with D perhaps matching TRBD1 (5 bases). The CDR3 totals 16 residues. The germline V gene has CDR1 MNHEY and CDR2 SMNVEV (reference sequence). Trimming removed 4 bases from V and 0 bases from J, with 10 bases in between. In DNA form, the CDR3 reads TGTGCCAGCAGTTCCGACAGACGCTCTGGGGCCAACGTCCTGACTTTC. Its protein is CASSSDRRSGANVLTF.

The rearrangement uses TRBV2 and TRBJ1-1, with D perhaps matching TRBD1 (6 bases). This CDR3 is built from 14 residues. CDR1 is SNHLY and CDR2 is FYNNEI in the germline V gene. With 4 bases removed from V and 4 bases from J, the gap between germline ends came to 13 bases. The CDR3 loop is CASSGDNVGTEAFF. The CDR3 bases are TGTGCCAGCAGTGGGGACAATGTGGGCACTGAAGCTTTCTTT.

V gene TRBV18 combines with J gene TRBJ1-6; unclear D gene. The germline V and J ends were trimmed by 6 bases and 3 bases, with 18 bases remaining between them. CDR3 length: 17 residues. CDR1 KGHSH and CDR2 LQKENI come from the germline V gene. The CDR3 DNA sequence: TGTGCCAGCTCTTTCGGACGGGAAAAGATCTATAATTCACCCCTCCACTTT. Its protein is CASSFGREKIYNSPLHF.

The J gene is TRBJ1-6, the V gene TRBV5-5, with a possible D match to TRBD1 (6 bases). The V end lost 3 bases, the J end lost 4 bases, and 11 bases lay between the germline ends. Germline V gene lookup returns CDR1 SGHKS and CDR2 YYEKEE (reference sequence). The CDR3 extends over 15 amino acids. CDR3 sequence reads: CASSSTTGYNSPLHF. In DNA, the CDR3 is TGTGCCAGCAGCTCCACGACAGGTTATAATTCACCCCTCCACTTT.

The J gene is TRBJ1-6, the V gene TRBV27; D uncertain. Between the trimmed V and J ends, which lost 6 bases and 6 bases, there was a span of 12 bases. Germline V gene sequence: CDR1 MNHEY, CDR2 SMNVEV (reference sequence). This CDR3 contains 14 residues. Written as DNA, the CDR3 is TGTGCCAGCAGCGCGAGCGCCCTTAATTCACCCCTCCACTTT. The encoded protein is CASSASALNSPLHF.

The rearrangement joins TRBV4-1 to TRBJ2-3; no clear D gene. The CDR3 totals 14 residues. V lost 1 base and J 1 base, leaving 6 bases between the germline ends. Germline CDR1 reads MGHRA; CDR2 reads YSYEKL. Here the CDR3 DNA reads TGCGCCAGCAGCCAAGTTGCGGGCACAGATACGCAGTATTTT. This codes for CASSQVAGTDTQYF.

This chain links TRBV11-3 with TRBJ2-3, with 10 bases aligning to TRBD2. Germline V CDR1 and CDR2: SGHNT, YENEEA. Germline trimming cut 1 base from V and 1 base from J; bases unmatched to any gene: 11. CDR3 size: 19 residues. The CDR3 sequence is CASSLATAGGPSGTDTQYF. The CDR3 bases are TGTGCCAGCAGCTTAGCCACAGCGGGGGGGCCGAGTGGCACAGATACGCAGTATTTT.

The chain uses TRBV4-1 and TRBJ2-2; tentatively, D is TRBD2 (6 bases). Germline V gives CDR1 MGHRA, CDR2 YSYEKL. The V and J ends lost 6 bases and 6 bases respectively, with 20 bases between them. There are 16 residues in the CDR3. The CDR3 reads CASSFLGGAPAGELFF. The CDR3 nucleotides are TGCGCCAGCAGTTTCTTGGGGGGAGCTCCCGCCGGGGAGCTGTTTTTT.

V is TRBV5-1 and J is TRBJ1-1, with 8 bases that match TRBD1. Germline V gene sequence: CDR1 SGHRS, CDR2 YFSETQ. This CDR3 spans 14 amino acids. The ends lost 4 bases at V and 2 bases at J; junction bases unmatched: 4. The CDR3 loop reads CASSLGTGNTEAFF. DNA for the CDR3: TGCGCCAGCAGCCTCGGGACAGGCAACACTGAAGCTTTCTTT.

The rearrangement joins TRBV28 to TRBJ1-2; 9 nucleotides match TRBD1. Germline CDR1 is MDHEN and CDR2 is SYDVKM. The CDR3 has 16 amino acids. Unmatched junction bases numbered 11, after V lost 5 bases and J lost 4 bases. This CDR3 reads CASSQPGTGWAYGYTF. CDR3 nucleotides: TGTGCCAGCAGTCAACCCGGGACAGGGTGGGCCTATGGCTACACCTTC.

CDR3 in DNA: TGTGCCAGCAGGCCCCCTAGGAGGGGTGAGAACACTGAAGCTTTCTTT. This sequence encodes CASRPPRRGENTEAFF. This chain joins TRBV7-9 and TRBJ1-1, with D possibly TRBD1 on 5 matching bases. Germline CDR1 and CDR2: SEHNR and FQNEAQ (reference sequence). The CDR3 covers 16 residues. V was shortened by 6 bases and J by 1 base, with 18 bases between the two germline ends.

The chain is built from TRBV7-2 and TRBJ2-7, with D possibly being TRBD2 (6 bases). The ends were cut back, 4 bases at V and 5 bases at J, with 15 bases in the middle. The germline V gene encodes CDR1 SGHTA and CDR2 FQGNSA. The CDR3 is 14 residues long. The CDR3 is CASSWREARDEQYF. DNA of the CDR3: TGTGCCAGCAGCTGGAGGGAGGCACGCGACGAGCAGTACTTC.

This rearrangement joins TRBV5-1 to TRBJ1-2; D ambiguous. The ends were cut back, 5 bases at V and 8 bases at J, with 19 bases in the middle. Germline V gives CDR1 SGHRS, CDR2 YFSETQ. The CDR3 length is 14 residues. DNA for the CDR3: TGCGCCAGCAGGTCCGGAGCTATAGGCGGCGGCTACACCTTC. This encodes CASRSGAIGGGYTF.

The gene calls are TRBV27 and TRBJ2-7, with D unresolved. The CDR3 runs 15 residues. The germline V and J ends were trimmed by 4 bases and 2 bases, with 15 bases remaining between them. Per germline, CDR1 MNHEY and CDR2 SMNVEV (reference sequence). The CDR3 coding sequence is TGTGCCAGCAGTTCGACTCTAATTAACCCCTACGAGCAGTACTTC. It specifies CASSSTLINPYEQYF.

The genes are TRBV5-1 and TRBJ1-5; TRBD1 matches 7 bases. Germline V gives CDR1 SGHRS, CDR2 YFSETQ. J lost 7 bases, V lost 4 bases, and 8 bases had no gene match. This CDR3 is 14 amino acids long. The CDR3 is CASSPQTGNQPQHF. CDR3 DNA: TGCGCCAGCAGCCCGCAGACAGGGAACCAGCCCCAGCATTTT.